This T cell receptor beta chain stems from a study of OX40 agonist ivuxolimab in advanced cancers. The wider study: While on treatment, patients had intravenous ivuxolimab at 0.01 to 10 mg/kg every 2 weeks. Three dose-escalation patients had partial responses: one with hepatocellular carcinoma and two with cutaneous melanoma. Prior anti-PD-1, anti-PD-L1 or anti-CTLA-4 therapy was allowed; approximately 40% had some. Study-level points and caveats: CD4+ and CD8+ blood T cells expanded clonally by week 6 at 0.1 to 3.0 mg/kg.

Produced via immunoSEQ multiplex PCR; TCRdb's table is partial and in-frame only. The table has about 60,000 clones, 65% to 90% seen once. This CDR3 has 13 residues. Trimming cost V 5 bases and J 2 bases, with 9 bases left between them. Germline CDR1 LNHDA, CDR2 SQIVND (reference sequence). This clone was detected only once. Its antigen remains unknown. Other DNA sequences in the sample encode the same CDR3. The chain links TRBV19 to TRBJ2-5; possible D gene TRBD2, 6 bases. This TCR came from an adult with an advanced solid tumor such as melanoma, head and neck, liver or kidney cancer. The starting material was CD4+ or CD8+ T cells sorted from blood, obtained in a trial of the OX40 agonist ivuxolimab. Written as DNA, the CDR3 is TGTGCCAGTAGTGAGGGGAGGCAAGAGACCCAGTACTTC. It yields the protein CASSEGRQETQYF.